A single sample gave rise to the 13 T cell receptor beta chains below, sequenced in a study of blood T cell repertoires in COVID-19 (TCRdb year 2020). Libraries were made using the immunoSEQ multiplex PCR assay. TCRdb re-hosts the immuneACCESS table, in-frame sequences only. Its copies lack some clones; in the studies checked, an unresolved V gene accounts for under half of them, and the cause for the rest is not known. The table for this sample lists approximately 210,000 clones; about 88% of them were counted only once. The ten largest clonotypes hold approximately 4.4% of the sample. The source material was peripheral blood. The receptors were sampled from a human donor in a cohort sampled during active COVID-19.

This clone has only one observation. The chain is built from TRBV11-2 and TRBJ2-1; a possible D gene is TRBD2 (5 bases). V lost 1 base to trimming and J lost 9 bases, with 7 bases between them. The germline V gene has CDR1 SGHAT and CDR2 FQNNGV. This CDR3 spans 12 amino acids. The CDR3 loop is CASSLGGSEQFF. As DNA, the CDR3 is TGTGCCAGCAGCTTAGGTGGGAGTGAGCAGTTCTTC.

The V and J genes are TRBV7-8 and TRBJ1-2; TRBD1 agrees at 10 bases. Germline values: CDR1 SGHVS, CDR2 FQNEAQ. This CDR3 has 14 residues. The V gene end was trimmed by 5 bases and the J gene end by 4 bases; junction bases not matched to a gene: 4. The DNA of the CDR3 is TGTGCCAGCAGCCGAGACAGGGGGCCCTATGGCTACACCTTC. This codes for CASSRDRGPYGYTF.

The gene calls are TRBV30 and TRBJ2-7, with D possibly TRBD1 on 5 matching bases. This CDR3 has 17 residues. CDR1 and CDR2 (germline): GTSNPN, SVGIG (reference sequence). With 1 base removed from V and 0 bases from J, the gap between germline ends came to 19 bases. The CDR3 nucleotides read TGTGCCTGGAGTGAGGAATTAACTCCCAGGGCCTCCTACGAGCAGTACTTC. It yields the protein CAWSEELTPRASYEQYF. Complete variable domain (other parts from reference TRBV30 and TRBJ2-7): SQTIHQWPATLVQPVGSPLSLECTVEGTSNPNLYWYRQAAGRGLQLLFYSVGIGQISSEVPQNLSASRPQDRQFILSSKKLLLSDSGFYLCAWSEELTPRASYEQYFGPGTRLTVT.

The DNA for the CDR3 is TGCGCCAGCAGCCAGGTGACAGGGAGCTCTGGAAACACCATATATTTT. Translated: CASSQVTGSSGNTIYF. V is TRBV4-3 and J is TRBJ1-3, with 7 bases aligning to TRBD1. The V gene end was trimmed by 3 bases and the J gene end by 0 bases; junction bases not matched to a gene: 5. Germline V gene lookup returns CDR1 LGHNA and CDR2 YSLEER. This CDR3 has 16 residues.

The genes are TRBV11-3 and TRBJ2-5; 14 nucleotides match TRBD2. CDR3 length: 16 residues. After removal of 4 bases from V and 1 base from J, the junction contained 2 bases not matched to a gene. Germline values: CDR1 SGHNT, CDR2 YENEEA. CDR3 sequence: CASSSGLAGGQETQYF. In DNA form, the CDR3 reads TGTGCCAGCAGCTCAGGACTAGCGGGGGGCCAAGAGACCCAGTACTTC.

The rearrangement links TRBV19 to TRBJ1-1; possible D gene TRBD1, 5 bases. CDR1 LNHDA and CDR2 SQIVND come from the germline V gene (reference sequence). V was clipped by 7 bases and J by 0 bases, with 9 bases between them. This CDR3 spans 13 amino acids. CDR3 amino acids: CASTLTVNTEAFF. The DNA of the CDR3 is TGTGCCAGTACCTTGACAGTGAACACTGAAGCTTTCTTT.

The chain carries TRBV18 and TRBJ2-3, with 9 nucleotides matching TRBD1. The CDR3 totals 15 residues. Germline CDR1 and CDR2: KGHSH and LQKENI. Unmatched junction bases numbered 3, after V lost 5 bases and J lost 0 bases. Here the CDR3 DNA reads TGTGCCAGCTCAAGGACAGGGGACAGCACAGATACGCAGTATTTT. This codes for CASSRTGDSTDTQYF. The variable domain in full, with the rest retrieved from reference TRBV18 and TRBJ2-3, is NAGVMQNPRHLVRRRGQEARLRCSPMKGHSHVYWYRQLPEEGLKFMVYLQKENIIDESGMPKERFSAEFPKEGPSILRIQQVVRGDSAAYFCASSRTGDSTDTQYFGPGTRLTVL.

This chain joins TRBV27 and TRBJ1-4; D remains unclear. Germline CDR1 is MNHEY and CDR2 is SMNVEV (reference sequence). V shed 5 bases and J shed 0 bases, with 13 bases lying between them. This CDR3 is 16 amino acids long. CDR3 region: CASSPRAVATNEKLFF. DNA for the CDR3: TGTGCCAGCAGTCCGCGGGCAGTTGCAACTAATGAAAAACTGTTTTTT. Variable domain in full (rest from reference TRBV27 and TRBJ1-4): EAQVTQNPRYLITVTGKKLTVTCSQNMNHEYMSWYRQDPGLGLRQIYYSMNVEVTDKGDVPEGYKVSRKEKRNFPLILESPSPNQTSLYFCASSPRAVATNEKLFFGSGTQLSVL.

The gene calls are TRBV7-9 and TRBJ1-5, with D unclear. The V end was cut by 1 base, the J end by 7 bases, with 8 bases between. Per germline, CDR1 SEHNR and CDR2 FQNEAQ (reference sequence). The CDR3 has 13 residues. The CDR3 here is CASSLDEAQPQHF. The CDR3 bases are TGTGCCAGCAGCTTAGATGAGGCGCAGCCCCAGCATTTT.

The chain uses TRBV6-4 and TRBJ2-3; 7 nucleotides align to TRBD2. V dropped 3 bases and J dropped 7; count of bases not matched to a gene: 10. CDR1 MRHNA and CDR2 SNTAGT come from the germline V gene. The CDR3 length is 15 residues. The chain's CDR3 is CASSEKGTTSYTQYF. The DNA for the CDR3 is TGTGCCAGCAGTGAAAAGGGGACGACTAGCTATACGCAGTATTTT.

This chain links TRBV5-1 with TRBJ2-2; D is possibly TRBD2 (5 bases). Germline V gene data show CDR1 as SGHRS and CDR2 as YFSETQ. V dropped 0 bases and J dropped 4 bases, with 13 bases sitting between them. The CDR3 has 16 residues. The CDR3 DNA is TGCGCCAGCAGCTTGGGCGGGTCCTCGGGCACCGGGGAGCTGTTTTTT. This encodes CASSLGGSSGTGELFF.

The CDR3 loop is CASRPGTGRFMNTEAFF. CDR3 sequence (DNA): TGCGCCAGCAGACCTGGGACAGGCCGCTTCATGAACACTGAAGCTTTCTTT. The chain combines TRBV5-1 with TRBJ1-1, with 8 bases fitting TRBD1. The germline CDR1 and CDR2 sequences are SGHRS and YFSETQ. The J segment lost 0 bases and the V segment lost 5 bases, leaving 12 bases of the junction unmatched. CDR3 size: 17 residues.

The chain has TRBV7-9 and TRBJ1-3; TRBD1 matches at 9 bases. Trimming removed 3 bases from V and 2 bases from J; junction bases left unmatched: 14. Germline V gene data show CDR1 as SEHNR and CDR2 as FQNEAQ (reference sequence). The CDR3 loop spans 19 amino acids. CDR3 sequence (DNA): TGTGCCAGCAGCTTGCTACCGGGACAGGGTTACTTGGCTGGAAACACCATATATTTT. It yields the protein CASSLLPGQGYLAGNTIYF.